The sample holds many counts of the clone carrying this TCR beta chain. Its antigen remains unknown. This sample stems from a study of read filtering for tumor transcriptome and immune sequencing. Across the whole study: IR-seq gave about 3.5 to 10.27 million TCR reads per sample; RNA-seq gave 85 to 1273.

The library was built from 400 ng RNA with molecular barcoded adaptors for alpha/delta and beta/gamma chains. TCRdb reanalysed the reads using MiXCR and keeps one entry per CDR3 protein. The sample shows 130,000 or so distinct CDR3 sequences, around 14% of them seen only once. The length of the CDR3 is 13 residues. Trimming took 4 bases from V and 7 from J, leaving 11 bases between them. Looked up from germline, CDR1 is SGHRS and CDR2 is YFSETQ. General observations from the study: IR-seq captured clonotypes deeper and more reliably than RNA-seq. IR-seq and RNA-seq agreed better without single-read clonotypes.

Sampling of bone marrow took place during active disease in every patient. The sequencing input was a population of CD138-negative cells sorted from bone marrow. The origin of this receptor is a donor aged 40 or older with multiple myeloma. V usage is TRBV5-1 and J usage is TRBJ2-2, with D perhaps matching TRBD1 or TRBD2 (5 bases each). Here the CDR3 DNA reads TGCGCCAGCAGCCCCGGGACCAGCGGGGAGCTGTTTTTT. As protein: CASSPGTSGELFF.